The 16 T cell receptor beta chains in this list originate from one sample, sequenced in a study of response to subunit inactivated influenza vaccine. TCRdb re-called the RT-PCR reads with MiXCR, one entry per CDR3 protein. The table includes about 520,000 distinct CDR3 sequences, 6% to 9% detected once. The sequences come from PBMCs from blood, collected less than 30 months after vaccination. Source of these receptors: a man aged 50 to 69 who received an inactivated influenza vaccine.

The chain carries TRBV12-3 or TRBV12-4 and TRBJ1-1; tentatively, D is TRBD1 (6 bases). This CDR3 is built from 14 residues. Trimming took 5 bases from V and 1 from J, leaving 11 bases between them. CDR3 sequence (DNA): TGTGCCAGCAGTCGCAGACAGGAGAACACTGAAGCTTTCTTT. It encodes CASSRRQENTEAFF.

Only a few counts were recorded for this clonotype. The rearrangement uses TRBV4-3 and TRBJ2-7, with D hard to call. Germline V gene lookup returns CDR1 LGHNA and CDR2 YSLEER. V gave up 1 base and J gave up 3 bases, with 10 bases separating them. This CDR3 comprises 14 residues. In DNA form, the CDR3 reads TGCGCCAGCAGCCAAGCGAGAGACGGCTACGAGCAGTACTTC. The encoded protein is CASSQARDGYEQYF.

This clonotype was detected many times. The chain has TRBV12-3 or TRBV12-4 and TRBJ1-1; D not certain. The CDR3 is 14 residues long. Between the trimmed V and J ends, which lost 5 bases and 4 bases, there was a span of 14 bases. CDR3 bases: TGTGCCAGCAGTACCCCGGGGAAGGCCACTGAAGCTTTCTTT. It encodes CASSTPGKATEAFF.

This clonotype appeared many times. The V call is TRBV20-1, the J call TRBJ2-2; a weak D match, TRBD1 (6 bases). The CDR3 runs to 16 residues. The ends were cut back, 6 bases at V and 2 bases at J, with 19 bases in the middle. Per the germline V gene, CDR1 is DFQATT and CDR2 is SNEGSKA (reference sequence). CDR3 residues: CSAKTGFASNTGELFF. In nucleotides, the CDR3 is TGCAGTGCCAAGACAGGTTTTGCGTCTAACACCGGGGAGCTGTTTTTT.

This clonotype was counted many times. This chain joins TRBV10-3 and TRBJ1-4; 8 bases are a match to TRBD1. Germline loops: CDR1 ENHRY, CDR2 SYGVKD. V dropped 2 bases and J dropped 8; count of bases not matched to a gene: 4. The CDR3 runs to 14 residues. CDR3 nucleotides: TGTGCCATCAGTGAGGGACAGGGAAGCGAAAAACTGTTTTTT. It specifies CAISEGQGSEKLFF.

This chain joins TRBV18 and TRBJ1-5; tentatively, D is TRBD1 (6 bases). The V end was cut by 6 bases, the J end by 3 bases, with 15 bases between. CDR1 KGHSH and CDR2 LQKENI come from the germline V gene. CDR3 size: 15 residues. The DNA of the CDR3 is TGTGCCAGCTCCCTCCGGTCAGGGGACAATCAGCCCCAGCATTTT. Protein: CASSLRSGDNQPQHF.

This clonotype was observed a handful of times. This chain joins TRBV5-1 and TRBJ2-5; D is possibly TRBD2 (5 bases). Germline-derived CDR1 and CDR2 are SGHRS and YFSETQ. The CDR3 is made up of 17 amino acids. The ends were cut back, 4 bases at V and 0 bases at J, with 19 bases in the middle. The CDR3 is CASSPWTLGYNQETQYF. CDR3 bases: TGCGCCAGCAGCCCTTGGACTCTGGGGTACAACCAAGAGACCCAGTACTTC.

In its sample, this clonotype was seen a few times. The CDR3 coding sequence is TGTGCCAGCAGCGTCCGGGACCGCTCCTACGAGCAGTACTTC. Residues: CASSVRDRSYEQYF. J is TRBJ2-7 and V is TRBV11-2, with D perhaps given as TRBD1 or TRBD2 (5 bases each). This CDR3 is 14 amino acids long. Trimming took 5 bases from V and 0 from J, leaving 11 bases between them. Germline-derived CDR1 and CDR2 are SGHAT and FQNNGV.

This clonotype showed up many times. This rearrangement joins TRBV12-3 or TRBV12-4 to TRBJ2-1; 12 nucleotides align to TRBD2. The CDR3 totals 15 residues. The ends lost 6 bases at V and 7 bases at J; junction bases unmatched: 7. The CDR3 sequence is CASSLTSGSRNEQFF. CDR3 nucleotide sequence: TGTGCCAGCAGCCTGACTAGCGGGAGCCGTAATGAGCAGTTCTTC.

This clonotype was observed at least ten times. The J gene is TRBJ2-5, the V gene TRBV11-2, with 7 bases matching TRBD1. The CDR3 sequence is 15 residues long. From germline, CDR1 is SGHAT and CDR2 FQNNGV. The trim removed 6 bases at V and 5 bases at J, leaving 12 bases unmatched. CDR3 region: CASRSNRGRRETQYF. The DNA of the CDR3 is TGTGCCAGCAGGAGTAACAGGGGACGAAGGGAGACCCAGTACTTC. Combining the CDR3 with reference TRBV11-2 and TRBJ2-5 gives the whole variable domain EAGVAQSPRYKIIEKRQSVAFWCNPISGHATLYWYQQILGQGPKLLIQFQNNGVVDDSQLPKDRFSAERLKGVDSTLKIQPAKLEDSAVYLCASRSNRGRRETQYFGPGTRLLVL.

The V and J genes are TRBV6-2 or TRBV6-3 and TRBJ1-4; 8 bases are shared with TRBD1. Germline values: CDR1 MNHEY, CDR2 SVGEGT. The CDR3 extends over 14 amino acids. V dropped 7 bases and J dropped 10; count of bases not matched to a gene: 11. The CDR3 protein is CASNGQGRVGKLFF. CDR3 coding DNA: TGTGCCAGCAACGGACAGGGCCGAGTTGGAAAACTGTTTTTT.

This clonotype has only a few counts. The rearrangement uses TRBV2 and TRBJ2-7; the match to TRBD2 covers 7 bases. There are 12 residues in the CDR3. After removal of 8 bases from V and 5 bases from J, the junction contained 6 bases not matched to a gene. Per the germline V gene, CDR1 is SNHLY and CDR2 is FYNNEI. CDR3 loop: CASCREGNEQYF. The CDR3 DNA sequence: TGTGCCAGCTGCAGGGAGGGCAACGAGCAGTACTTC.

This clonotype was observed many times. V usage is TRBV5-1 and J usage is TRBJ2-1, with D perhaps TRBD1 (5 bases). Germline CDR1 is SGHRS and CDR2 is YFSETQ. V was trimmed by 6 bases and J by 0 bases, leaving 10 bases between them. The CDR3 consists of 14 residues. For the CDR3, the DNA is TGCGCCAGCATGGGGCAGGACTCCTACAATGAGCAGTTCTTC. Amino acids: CASMGQDSYNEQFF.

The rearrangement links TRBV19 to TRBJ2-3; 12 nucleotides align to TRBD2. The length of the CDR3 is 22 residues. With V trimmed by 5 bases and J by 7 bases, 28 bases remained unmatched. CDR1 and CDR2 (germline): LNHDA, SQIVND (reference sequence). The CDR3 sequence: CASSPNGLWTSGEPIPRYTQYF. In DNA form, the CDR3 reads TGTGCCAGTAGTCCAAACGGTTTGTGGACTAGCGGGGAGCCAATTCCGCGATATACGCAGTATTTT.

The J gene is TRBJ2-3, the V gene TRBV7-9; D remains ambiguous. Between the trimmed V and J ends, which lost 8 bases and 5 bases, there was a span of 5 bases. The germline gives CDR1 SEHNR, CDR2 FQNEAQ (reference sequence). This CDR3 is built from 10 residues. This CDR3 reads CASLGDTQYF. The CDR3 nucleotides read TGTGCCAGCCTCGGAGATACGCAGTATTTT. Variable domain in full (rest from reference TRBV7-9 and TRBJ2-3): DTGVSQNPRHKITKRGQNVTFRCDPISEHNRLYWYRQTLGQGPEFLTYFQNEAQLEKSRLLSDRFSAERPKGSFSTLEIQRTEQGDSAMYLCASLGDTQYFGPGTRLTVL.

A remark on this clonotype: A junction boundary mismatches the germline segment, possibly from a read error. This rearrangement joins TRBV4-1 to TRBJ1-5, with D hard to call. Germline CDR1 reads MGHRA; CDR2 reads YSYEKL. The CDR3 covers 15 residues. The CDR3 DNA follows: TGCGCCAACAGCCAAGAGACCCTCACCAGGCAGCCCCAGCATTTT. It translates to CANSQETLTRQPQHF.